The 16 T cell receptor beta chains given below trace back to one sample, sequenced in a study of T-cell reconstitution after alpha-beta-depleted transplantation in children. During its preparation, the TCRbeta library received unique molecular identifiers. One entry per CDR3 protein, called by TCRdb with MiXCR from the PCR reads. The table has 190,000 or so distinct CDR3 sequences, approximately 6.8% seen once; the top ten hold around 4.4%. The sample consisted of PBMCs, taken before TCRalphabeta/CD19-depleted stem cell transplant. The receptors come from a girl under three years old with combined immunodeficiency, due to receive a stem cell transplant.

In its sample, this clonotype was seen a few times. This chain joins TRBV12-3 or TRBV12-4 and TRBJ1-5; 9 bases are a match to TRBD1. This CDR3 is built from 15 residues. The J segment lost 0 bases and the V segment lost 5 bases, leaving 2 bases of the junction unmatched. CDR3 nucleotide sequence: TGTGCCAGCAGTCGGACAGGGGATAGCAATCAGCCCCAGCATTTT. The encoded protein is CASSRTGDSNQPQHF.

This clonotype was seen a handful of times. The gene calls are TRBV11-3 and TRBJ1-2, with a tentative D call TRBD1 (5 bases). CDR3 length: 13 residues. V was cut by 2 bases and J by 4 bases, with 8 bases left in between. Germline V CDR1 and CDR2: SGHNT, YENEEA. The CDR3 here is CASSLRGSYGYTF. Here the CDR3 DNA reads TGTGCCAGCAGCTTACGGGGGAGCTATGGCTACACCTTC.

Ten or more counts support this clonotype. The chain links TRBV2 to TRBJ2-7; 7 bases are shared with TRBD2. The V segment lost 6 bases and the J segment 5 bases; nucleotides outside the gene matches: 10. This CDR3 is built from 14 residues. Germline lookup yields CDR1 SNHLY and CDR2 FYNNEI. DNA of the CDR3: TGTGCCAGCAGGCTGACTAGCCTCCCTCACGAGCAGTACTTC. It specifies CASRLTSLPHEQYF. Full variable domain (rest looked up from reference TRBV2 and TRBJ2-7): EPEVTQTPSHQVTQMGQEVILRCVPISNHLYFYWYRQILGQKVEFLVSFYNNEISEKSEIFDDQFSVERPDGSNFTLKIRSTKLEDSAMYFCASRLTSLPHEQYFGPGTRLTVT.

This clonotype occurred many times. This chain joins TRBV25-1 and TRBJ2-7; D is undetermined. Between the trimmed V and J ends, which lost 0 bases and 4 bases, there was a span of 10 bases. Germline V gene data show CDR1 as MGHDK and CDR2 as SYGVNS. This CDR3 has 14 residues. The CDR3 sequence is CASSEYFSSYEQYF. CDR3 in DNA: TGTGCCAGCAGTGAATATTTTAGTTCTTACGAGCAGTACTTC.

V usage is TRBV7-9 and J usage is TRBJ2-7; 11 bases agree with TRBD1. V was pared by 5 bases and J by 3 bases, with 3 bases of the junction left unmatched. Per germline, CDR1 SEHNR and CDR2 FQNEAQ (reference sequence). The CDR3 runs to 14 residues. In DNA form, the CDR3 reads TGTGCCAGCAGCCACGGGACAGGGGGCTACGAGCAGTACTTC. Amino acids: CASSHGTGGYEQYF.

At least ten counts were recorded for this clonotype. The rearrangement links TRBV3-1 to TRBJ2-7; maybe TRBD2 (5 bases). CDR1 and CDR2 (germline): LGHDT, YNNKEL (reference sequence). This CDR3 is built from 15 residues. V was pared by 1 base and J by 0 bases, with 10 bases between. The CDR3 is CASSQGGAFSYEQYF. The CDR3 DNA is TGTGCCAGCAGCCAAGGGGGAGCCTTCTCCTACGAGCAGTACTTC.

This clonotype was recorded many times. V gene TRBV5-8 combines with J gene TRBJ1-2; D call uncertain. The CDR3 contains 13 residues. The germline V gene has CDR1 SGHTS and CDR2 YDEGEE. V dropped 1 base and J dropped 0 bases, with 4 bases sitting between them. The CDR3 sequence is CASSLRPNYGYTF. The CDR3 nucleotides read TGTGCCAGCAGCTTGAGGCCTAACTATGGCTACACCTTC.

This clonotype was counted ten times or more. The V gene is TRBV11-3, the J gene TRBJ1-2; D not resolved. V was trimmed by 1 base and J by 0 bases, leaving 21 bases between them. Germline CDR1 SGHNT, CDR2 YENEEA. This CDR3 contains 19 residues. The CDR3 DNA sequence: TGTGCCAGCAGCTTAGGACTAAGCCCCTTAGGTATAGCTAACTATGGCTACACCTTC. This gives the protein CASSLGLSPLGIANYGYTF.

The table lists this clonotype with many counts. This chain uses TRBV28 with TRBJ2-7; D ambiguous. The CDR3 is 11 residues long. Between the trimmed V and J ends, which lost 6 bases and 3 bases, there was a span of 6 bases. In germline, CDR1 is MDHEN, CDR2 SYDVKM. The CDR3, as DNA: TGTGCCAGCAGGGATATCTACGAGCAGTACTTC. Protein sequence: CASRDIYEQYF.

This clonotype was detected many times. This chain joins TRBV13 and TRBJ2-5; 8 bases align to TRBD1. Germline loops: CDR1 PRHDT, CDR2 FYEKMQ (reference sequence). The V and J ends lost 5 bases and 1 base, in that order; junction bases with no gene match: 9. The CDR3 is 16 amino acids. This chain's CDR3 is CASSPGGVEIQETQYF. As DNA, the CDR3 is TGTGCCAGCAGCCCAGGGGGCGTAGAGATCCAAGAGACCCAGTACTTC.

This clonotype was picked up many times. The chain recombines TRBV29-1 with TRBJ2-1; TRBD2 is a possible D gene (5 bases). CDR3 size: 13 residues. CDR1 is SQVTM and CDR2 is ANQGSEA in the germline V gene. Deletions cut 5 bases from V and 3 bases from J, with 11 bases between. This chain's CDR3 is CSVLETNYNEQFF. DNA for the CDR3: TGCAGCGTTTTAGAGACTAACTACAATGAGCAGTTCTTC.

Ten or more counts support this clonotype. The chain couples TRBV4-1 to TRBJ1-2; D may be TRBD1 (5 bases). The V gene's germline CDR1 is MGHRA and CDR2 YSYEKL. The CDR3 length is 15 residues. V dropped 1 base and J dropped 5 bases, with 14 bases sitting between them. CDR3 bases: TGCGCCAGCAGCCAAGGGGACGACCGAAGTTATGGCTACACCTTC. This translates into CASSQGDDRSYGYTF.

The chain employs TRBV19 and TRBJ2-7; 7 positions agree with TRBD1. The junction had 8 bases not matched to a gene; V was cut back by 4 bases and J by 2 bases. This CDR3 spans 15 amino acids. The germline V gene has CDR1 LNHDA and CDR2 SQIVND (reference sequence). CDR3 DNA sequence: TGTGCCAGTAGTACGCAGACAGGGAACACCTACGAGCAGTACTTC. Translating it yields CASSTQTGNTYEQYF.

This clonotype was counted many times. V gene TRBV7-2 combines with J gene TRBJ2-2; D is unresolved. Germline assignment: CDR1 SGHTA and CDR2 FQGNSA. V lost 1 base and J lost 5, with 11 bases in between. The CDR3 has 15 residues. DNA of the CDR3: TGTGCCAGCAGCTTAGGACCTATTCCAACCGGGGAGCTGTTTTTT. It codes for CASSLGPIPTGELFF.

This clonotype occurred many times. The V and J genes are TRBV7-9 and TRBJ2-3; D remains unclear. The V gene's germline CDR1 is SEHNR and CDR2 FQNEAQ (reference sequence). The CDR3 totals 15 residues. The germline V and J ends were trimmed by 5 bases and 0 bases, with 12 bases remaining between them. The CDR3 spells CASSLSPGSTDTQYF. CDR3 DNA sequence: TGTGCCAGCAGCCTTAGTCCCGGGAGCACAGATACGCAGTATTTT.

A few counts support this clonotype. V is TRBV12-3 or TRBV12-4 and J is TRBJ2-7, with TRBD2 matching 9 bases. The CDR3 is 14 residues long. The junction had 2 bases not matched to a gene; V was cut back by 1 base and J by 4 bases. The CDR3 spells CASSLVSGGYEQYF. CDR3 nucleotide sequence: TGTGCCAGCAGTTTAGTTAGCGGGGGTTACGAGCAGTACTTC.